Below are 13 T cell receptor beta chains sequenced from a single sample in a study of cytomegalovirus exposure and HLA in healthy donors. PCR involved 60 Vbeta and 13 Jbeta primers. Clones were sequenced by immunoSEQ multiplex PCR, and TCRdb holds only the in-frame ones, with some missing. The sample shows some 200,000 clones, 79% of them seen only once. Sequenced: PBMCs. The receptors shown here come from a male donor in good health and CMV-seropositive.

The V call is TRBV6-6, the J call TRBJ2-3, with 8 nucleotides matching TRBD2. Unmatched junction bases numbered 14, after V lost 7 bases and J lost 5 bases. From germline, CDR1 is MNHNY and CDR2 SVGAGI (reference sequence). CDR3 length: 16 amino acids. CDR3 in amino acids: CASTNGGAGGKDTQYF. The CDR3 bases are TGTGCCAGCACCAACGGGGGCGCGGGGGGAAAAGATACGCAGTATTTT.

The chain recombines TRBV7-8 with TRBJ2-1; TRBD2 agrees at 9 bases. Germline loops: CDR1 SGHVS, CDR2 FQNEAQ. This CDR3 spans 12 amino acids. The ends lost 5 bases at V and 10 bases at J; junction bases unmatched: 3. The CDR3 loop is CASSPGLAEQFF. The CDR3, as DNA: TGTGCCAGCAGCCCCGGACTAGCGGAGCAGTTCTTC.

Comments on this clone: One end of the junction varies from germline; a read error may be responsible. The rearrangement joins TRBV7-9 to TRBJ1-2; possibly TRBD1 for D (6 bases). In germline, CDR1 is SEHNR, CDR2 FQNEAQ (reference sequence). The CDR3 is 12 amino acids. In DNA, the CDR3 is TGTTCCAGCAGCCTAGGGGGGGGACCGGCAACTTTC. As protein: CSSSLGGGPATF.

The chain has TRBV28 and TRBJ2-3; tentative D call: TRBD2 (6 bases). The CDR3 has 15 amino acids. Germline V gene sequence: CDR1 MDHEN, CDR2 SYDVKM. V was cut by 1 base and J by 2 bases, with 10 bases left in between. This CDR3 is CASSLSGLHTDTQYF. CDR3 sequence (DNA): TGTGCCAGCAGTTTATCAGGACTACACACAGATACGCAGTATTTT.

This CDR3 reads CAISEYSEKLFF. CDR3 DNA: TGTGCCATCAGTGAGTACAGTGAAAAACTGTTTTTT. This rearrangement joins TRBV10-3 to TRBJ1-4; D ambiguous. The germline gives CDR1 ENHRY, CDR2 SYGVKD. The CDR3 extends over 12 amino acids. The V and J ends lost 1 base and 7 bases respectively, with 4 bases between them.

This chain uses TRBV13 with TRBJ2-5; D unclear. Germline V gene lookup returns CDR1 PRHDT and CDR2 FYEKMQ (reference sequence). This CDR3 has 16 amino acids. Trimming removed 2 bases at V and 2 bases at J, with 15 bases between. The CDR3 spells CASSLILLGQQETQYF. CDR3 DNA: TGTGCCAGCAGCTTAATTTTATTGGGCCAACAAGAGACCCAGTACTTC.

Concerning this clone itself: An end of the junction does not agree with germline; a read error may underlie this. The rearrangement joins TRBV6-6 to TRBJ1-4; D might be TRBD1 (5 bases). The CDR3 sequence is 14 residues long. Germline V CDR1 and CDR2: MNHNY, SVGAGI (reference sequence). CDR3 sequence (DNA): TGTGCCAGCAGTTACTACAGGTATAATGAAAACCTGTTTTTT. It codes for CASSYYRYNENLFF.

The rearrangement uses TRBV7-2 and TRBJ1-5; D is possibly TRBD1 (6 bases). The CDR3 extends over 15 amino acids. Trimming took 2 bases from V and 4 from J, leaving 12 bases between them. Germline CDR1 reads SGHTA; CDR2 reads FQGNSA. The CDR3: CASSLRGGNNQPQHF. The CDR3 coding sequence is TGTGCCAGCAGCTTAAGGGGGGGTAATAATCAGCCCCAGCATTTT.

V is TRBV9 and J is TRBJ1-2; TRBD1 is a possible D gene (6 bases). The CDR3 is made up of 15 amino acids. The V and J ends lost 4 bases and 8 bases respectively, with 21 bases between them. The germline V gene has CDR1 SGDLS and CDR2 YYNGEE. CDR3 residues: CASSPSVAGAHGYTF. The CDR3, as DNA: TGTGCCAGCAGCCCCTCGGTGGCGGGGGCGCACGGCTACACCTTC.

V gene TRBV29-1 combines with J gene TRBJ2-7; 9 nucleotides match TRBD1. The CDR3 has 14 residues. Germline V gene data show CDR1 as SQVTM and CDR2 as ANQGSEA. V lost 4 bases, J lost 2 bases, and 6 bases stayed unmatched. CDR3 coding DNA: TGCAGCGTTGGTGATGGGACAGGGCCCTACGAGCAGTACTTC. It yields the protein CSVGDGTGPYEQYF.

The V gene is TRBV30, the J gene TRBJ1-5, with a possible D match to TRBD1 (6 bases). Trimming took 5 bases from V and 1 from J, leaving 6 bases between them. Germline CDR1 reads GTSNPN; CDR2 reads SVGIG (reference sequence). This CDR3 contains 12 residues. The CDR3 protein is CAWGQSNQPQHF. For the CDR3, the DNA is TGTGCCTGGGGACAGAGCAATCAGCCCCAGCATTTT.

The chain combines TRBV29-1 with TRBJ2-1, with 11 bases matching TRBD2. CDR3 length: 15 amino acids. Trimming took 3 bases from V and 10 from J; bases not matched to a gene: 11. Germline loops: CDR1 SQVTM, CDR2 ANQGSEA. This chain's CDR3 is CSVESSGGIMGEQFF. DNA of the CDR3: TGCAGCGTTGAGTCTAGCGGGGGGATTATGGGGGAGCAGTTCTTC.

This clone was recorded once. The chain employs TRBV5-5 and TRBJ1-4, with a possible D match to TRBD1 (5 bases). V was pared by 4 bases and J by 3 bases, with 13 bases between. CDR1 and CDR2 from the germline V gene are SGHKS and YYEKEE (reference sequence). The CDR3 is 15 residues long. The CDR3 reads CASSNPGGANEKLFF. The CDR3 nucleotides read TGTGCCAGCAGCAATCCCGGGGGGGCTAATGAAAAACTGTTTTTT.